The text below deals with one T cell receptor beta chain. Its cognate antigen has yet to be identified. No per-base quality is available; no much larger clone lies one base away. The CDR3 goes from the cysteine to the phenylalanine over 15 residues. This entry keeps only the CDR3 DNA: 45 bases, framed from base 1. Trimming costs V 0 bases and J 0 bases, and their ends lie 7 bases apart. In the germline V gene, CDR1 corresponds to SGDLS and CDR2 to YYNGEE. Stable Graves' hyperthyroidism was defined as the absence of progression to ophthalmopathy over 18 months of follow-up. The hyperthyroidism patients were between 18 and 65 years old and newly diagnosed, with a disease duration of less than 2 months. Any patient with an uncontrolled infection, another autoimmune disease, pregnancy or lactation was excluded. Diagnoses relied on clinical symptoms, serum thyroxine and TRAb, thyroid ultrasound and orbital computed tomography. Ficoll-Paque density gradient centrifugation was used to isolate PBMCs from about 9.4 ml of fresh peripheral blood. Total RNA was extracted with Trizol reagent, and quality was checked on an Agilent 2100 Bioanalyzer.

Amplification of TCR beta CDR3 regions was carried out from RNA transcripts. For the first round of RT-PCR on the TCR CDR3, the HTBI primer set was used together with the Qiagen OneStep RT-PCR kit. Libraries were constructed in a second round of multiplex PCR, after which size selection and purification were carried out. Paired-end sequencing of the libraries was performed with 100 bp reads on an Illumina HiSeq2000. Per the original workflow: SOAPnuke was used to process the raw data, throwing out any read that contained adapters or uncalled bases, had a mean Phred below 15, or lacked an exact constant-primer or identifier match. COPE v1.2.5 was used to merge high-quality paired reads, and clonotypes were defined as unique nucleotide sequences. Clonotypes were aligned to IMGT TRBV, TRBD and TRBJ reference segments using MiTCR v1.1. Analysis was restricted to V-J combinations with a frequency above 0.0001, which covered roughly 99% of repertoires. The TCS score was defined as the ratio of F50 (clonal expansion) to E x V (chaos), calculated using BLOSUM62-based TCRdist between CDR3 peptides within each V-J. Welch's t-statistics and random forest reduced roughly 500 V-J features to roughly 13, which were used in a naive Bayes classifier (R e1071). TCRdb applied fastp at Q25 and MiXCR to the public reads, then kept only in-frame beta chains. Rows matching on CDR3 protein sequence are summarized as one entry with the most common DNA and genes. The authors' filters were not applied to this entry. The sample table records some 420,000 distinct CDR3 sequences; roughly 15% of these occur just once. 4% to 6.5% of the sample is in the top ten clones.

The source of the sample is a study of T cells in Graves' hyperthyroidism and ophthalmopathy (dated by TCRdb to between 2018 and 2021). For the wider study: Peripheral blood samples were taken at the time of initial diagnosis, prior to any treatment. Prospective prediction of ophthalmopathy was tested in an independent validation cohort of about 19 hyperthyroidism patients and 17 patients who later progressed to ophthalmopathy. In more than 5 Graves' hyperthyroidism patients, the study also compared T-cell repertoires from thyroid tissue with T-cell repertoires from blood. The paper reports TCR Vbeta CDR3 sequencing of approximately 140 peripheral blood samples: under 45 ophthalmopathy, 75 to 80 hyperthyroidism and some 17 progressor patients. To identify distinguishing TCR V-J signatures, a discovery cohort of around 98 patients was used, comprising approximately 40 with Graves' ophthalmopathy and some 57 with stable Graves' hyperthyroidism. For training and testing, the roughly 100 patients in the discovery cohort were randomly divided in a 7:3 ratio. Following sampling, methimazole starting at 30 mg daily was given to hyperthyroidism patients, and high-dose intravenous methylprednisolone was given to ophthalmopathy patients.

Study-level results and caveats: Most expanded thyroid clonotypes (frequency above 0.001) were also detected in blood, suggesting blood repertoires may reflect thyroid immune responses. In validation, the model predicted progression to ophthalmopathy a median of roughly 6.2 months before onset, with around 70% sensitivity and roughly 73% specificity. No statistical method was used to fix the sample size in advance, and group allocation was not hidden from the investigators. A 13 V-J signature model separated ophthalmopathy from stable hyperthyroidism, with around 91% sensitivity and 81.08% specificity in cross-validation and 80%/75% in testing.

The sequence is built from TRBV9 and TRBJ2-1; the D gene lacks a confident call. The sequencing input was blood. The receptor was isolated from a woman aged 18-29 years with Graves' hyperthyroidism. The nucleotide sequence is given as TGTGCCAGCAGCGTAGGCGGAATCTCCTACAATGAGCAGTTCTTC. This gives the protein CASSVGGISYNEQFF. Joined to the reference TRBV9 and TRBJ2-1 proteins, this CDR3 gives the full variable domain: DSGVTQTPKHLITATGQRVTLRCSPRSGDLSVYWYQQSLDQGLQFLIQYYNGEERAKGNILERFSAQQFPDLHSELNLSSLELGDSALYFCASSVGGISYNEQFFGPGTRLTVL.